A selection of T cell receptor beta chains follows, all from one sample in a study of shared clonotypes between healthy human individuals. The data were produced by immunoSEQ multiplex PCR, yet TCRdb's version contains in-frame clones alone and is incomplete. The sample has approximately 100,000 clones, roughly 66% seen once. Material for sequencing was memory CD8+ T cells sorted from blood. The receptors were gathered from a woman under 40 in good health. The CDR3 runs from the conserved cysteine through the conserved F or W. The D gene is left open where the match is weak. A clone size is listed for some rows: how often the clone was seen (once, few, many), or a class if it is expanded.

j_call v_call clone_size d_call cdr3_nt cdr3_aa
TRBJ2-3 TRBV2 - TRBD2 TGTGCCAGCAGTGACGGGAGGGCCCCAGATACGCAGTATTTT CASSDGRAPDTQYF
TRBJ2-1 TRBV12-5 once - TGTGCTAGTGGTTTGGTACCGGGGTTATGGAATGAGCAGTTCTTC CASGLVPGLWNEQFF
TRBJ2-7 TRBV7-9 many TRBD2 TGTGCCAGCAGCGACCTAGCGGACTACGAGCAGTACTTC CASSDLADYEQYF
TRBJ2-7 TRBV28 - TRBD1 TGTGCCAGCAGTTTCCCCACCGGACAGGGAAGCTACGAGCAGTACTTC CASSFPTGQGSYEQYF
TRBJ2-1 TRBV30 once TRBD2 TGTGCCTGGAGTGTACTAGCGGGAGATGAGAGAGAGCAGTTCTTC CAWSVLAGDEREQFF
TRBJ2-7 TRBV27 - - TGTGCCAGCAGTTTCTCCACCGGGGCCAGCTTATACGAGCAGTACTTC CASSFSTGASLYEQYF
TRBJ2-3 TRBV9 - TRBD2 TGTGCCAGCAGCACTCCACAAGCGGGAGGGCCAGATACGCAGTATTTT CASSTPQAGGPDTQYF
TRBJ1-2 TRBV13 - - TGTGCCAGCAGCACGAGGGGGGCTAACTATGGCTACACCTTC CASSTRGANYGYTF
TRBJ2-3 TRBV27 - TRBD1 TGTGCCAGCAGTCCCTCGGGACAGGGGATAACAGATACGCAGTATTTT CASSPSGQGITDTQYF
TRBJ2-4 TRBV5-5 few - TGTGCCAGCAGCTTGACGGGAGTTCAGTACTTC CASSLTGVQYF
TRBJ2-2 TRBV5-4 - TRBD2 TGTGCCAGCAGCTTGGAAACGGCTAGCGGGAGGAACGGGGAGCTGTTTTTT CASSLETASGRNGELFF
TRBJ2-1 TRBV7-2 - TRBD2 TGTGCCAGCACCGTTAGCGGGAGGGCGGGTGAGCAGTTCTTC CASTVSGRAGEQFF
TRBJ2-1 TRBV5-6 once - TGTGCCAGCAGCTTCGGTCAGTGGGCAGCGAGCTCCTACAATGAGCAGTTCTTC CASSFGQWAASSYNEQFF
TRBJ2-1 TRBV7-3 - TRBD1 TGTGCCAGCAGCCAGGACAGGGGGGACTACAATGAGCAGTTCTTC CASSQDRGDYNEQFF
TRBJ2-7 TRBV5-4 - - TGTGCCAGCAGCCCTGGTGGCGGAGACACCTACGAGCAGTACTTC CASSPGGGDTYEQYF